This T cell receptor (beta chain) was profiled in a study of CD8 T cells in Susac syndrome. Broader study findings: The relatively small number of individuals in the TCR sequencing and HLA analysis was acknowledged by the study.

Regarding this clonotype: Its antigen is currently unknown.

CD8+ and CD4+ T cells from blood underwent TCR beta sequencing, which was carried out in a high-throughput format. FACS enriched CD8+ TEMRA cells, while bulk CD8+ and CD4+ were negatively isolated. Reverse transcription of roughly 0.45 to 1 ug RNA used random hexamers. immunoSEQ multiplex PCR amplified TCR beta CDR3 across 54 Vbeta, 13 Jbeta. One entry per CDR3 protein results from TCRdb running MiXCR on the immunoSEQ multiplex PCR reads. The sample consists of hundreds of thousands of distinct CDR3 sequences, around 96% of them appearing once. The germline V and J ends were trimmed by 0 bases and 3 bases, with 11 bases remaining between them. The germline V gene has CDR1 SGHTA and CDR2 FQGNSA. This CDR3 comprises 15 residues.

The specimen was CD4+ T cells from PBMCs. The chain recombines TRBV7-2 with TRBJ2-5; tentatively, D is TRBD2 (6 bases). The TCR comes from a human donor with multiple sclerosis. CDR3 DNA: TGTGCCAGCAGCTTAGCGCTTTCGGGGGAAGAGACCCAGTACTTC. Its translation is CASSLALSGEETQYF.